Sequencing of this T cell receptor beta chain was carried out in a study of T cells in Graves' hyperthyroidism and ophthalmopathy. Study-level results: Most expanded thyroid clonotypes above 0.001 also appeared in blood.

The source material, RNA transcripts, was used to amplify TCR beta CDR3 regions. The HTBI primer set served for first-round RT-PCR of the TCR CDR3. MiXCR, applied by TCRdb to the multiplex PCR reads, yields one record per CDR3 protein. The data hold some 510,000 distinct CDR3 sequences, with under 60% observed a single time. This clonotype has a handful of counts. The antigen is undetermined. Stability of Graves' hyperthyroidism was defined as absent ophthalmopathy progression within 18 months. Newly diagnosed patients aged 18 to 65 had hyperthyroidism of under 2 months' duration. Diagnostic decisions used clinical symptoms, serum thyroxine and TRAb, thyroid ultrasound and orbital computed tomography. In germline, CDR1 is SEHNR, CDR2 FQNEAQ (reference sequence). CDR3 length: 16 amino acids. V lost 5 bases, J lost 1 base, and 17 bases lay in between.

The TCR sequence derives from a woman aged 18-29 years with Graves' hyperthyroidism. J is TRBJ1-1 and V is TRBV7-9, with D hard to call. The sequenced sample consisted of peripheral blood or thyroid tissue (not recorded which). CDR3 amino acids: CASSQDPRIQNTEAFF. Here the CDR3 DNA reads TGTGCCAGCAGCCAAGATCCACGCATCCAGAACACTGAAGCTTTCTTT. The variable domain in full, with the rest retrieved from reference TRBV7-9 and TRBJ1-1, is DTGVSQNPRHKITKRGQNVTFRCDPISEHNRLYWYRQTLGQGPEFLTYFQNEAQLEKSRLLSDRFSAERPKGSFSTLEIQRTEQGDSAMYLCASSQDPRIQNTEAFFGQGTRLTVV.